This T cell receptor beta chain was sequenced during a study of blood T cell repertoires in COVID-19. On the study more broadly: COVID-19 samples collected from the United States, Italy and Spain covered acute and convalescent phases. Sources were T cells, B-cell-depleted T cells, or PBMCs; the material itself was cDNA or gDNA.

Study processing details: Reference gene primer amplification gave nucleated cell count estimates. Here immunoSEQ multiplex PCR was the method, and the copy in TCRdb shows in-frame clones only, minus some. Clone size and the V and J calls come from that table; the DNA yielded D and trimming. The sample includes 110,000 or so clones, approximately 81% of them seen just once. Germline trimming cut 4 bases from V and 1 base from J; bases unmatched to any gene: 15. This CDR3 comprises 19 residues. Per the germline V gene, CDR1 is LNHDA and CDR2 is SQIVND (reference sequence). The J gene is TRBJ2-3, the V gene TRBV19; 9 bases line up with TRBD2. The sample consisted of peripheral blood. The clonotype was recovered from a man aged 35 to 55 with acute or convalescent COVID-19. The CDR3 DNA reads TGTGCCAGTAGTAGTCCAAACCTTAGCGGGGGTCCTCGCACAGATACGCAGTATTTT. This sequence encodes CASSSPNLSGGPRTDTQYF.